This TCR beta chain was identified in a study of T cell repertoires in MIS-A myocarditis. The method was immunoSEQ multiplex PCR; TCRdb's version includes in-frame clones alone and lacks a portion of them. Of around 10,000 clones in the sample, approximately 90% were seen once. The receptor was derived from a man younger than 35 with fulminant myocarditis from multisystem inflammatory syndrome in adults (MIS-A) after COVID-19. The specimen sequenced was thoracic lymph node tissue obtained at autopsy.

CDR3 region: CASSLLRDYGYTF. The CDR3 coding sequence is TGTGCCAGCAGTTTACTCAGGGACTATGGCTACACCTTC. The chain employs TRBV28 and TRBJ1-2; TRBD1 is a possible D gene (5 bases). Germline loops: CDR1 MDHEN, CDR2 SYDVKM. This CDR3 has 13 residues. Trimming pared 2 bases from V and 3 bases from J, leaving 7 bases between.